This TCR beta chain was profiled in a study of Graves' ophthalmopathy and Graves' hyperthyroidism. With regard to this clonotype: At one of its ends the junction is not consistent with the germline gene, which may arise from a read error.

Scientists amplified the TCR beta CDR3 regions from RNA transcripts. The first round was an RT-PCR with HTBI primers, and the second round was a multiplex PCR. One entry per CDR3 protein, called by TCRdb with MiXCR from the multiplex PCR reads. The table has roughly 700,000 distinct CDR3 sequences, roughly 40% seen once. CDR3 length equals 14 residues. Looked up from germline, CDR1 is SGHTA and CDR2 is FQGTGA. Material for sequencing was peripheral blood. V gene TRBV7-3 combines with J gene TRBJ1-3, with TRBD1 as a possible D gene (5 bases). This TCR derives from an adult man with Graves' ophthalmopathy. CDR3 in DNA: TGTGCCAGCAGCTATTATCATACAGGAAACACCGTATATTTT. It is translated as CASSYYHTGNTVYF.